This TCR beta chain was sequenced in a study of blood T cells in healthy people across ages. Then a second PCR, running about 6 to 11 cycles, was carried out with a sample-barcoded 5' primer and a J-beta primer mix. From the 5' RACE reads, TCRdb called clonotypes with MiXCR, one entry per CDR3 protein. The sample lists about 1.6 million distinct CDR3 sequences; around 36% were seen once. This CDR3 region has 16 residues. V usage is TRBV21-1 and J usage is TRBJ2-3; TRBD2, as called in the table, went unchecked against the DNA. TRBV21-1 is recorded as a pseudogene. Sequencing used blood. This sequence was found in a woman in her twenties or thirties in good health. CDR3 nucleotide sequence: TGTGCCAGCAGCAAAGAAAGGCGGGAGGACACAGATACGCAGTATTTT. It translates to CASSKERREDTDTQYF.